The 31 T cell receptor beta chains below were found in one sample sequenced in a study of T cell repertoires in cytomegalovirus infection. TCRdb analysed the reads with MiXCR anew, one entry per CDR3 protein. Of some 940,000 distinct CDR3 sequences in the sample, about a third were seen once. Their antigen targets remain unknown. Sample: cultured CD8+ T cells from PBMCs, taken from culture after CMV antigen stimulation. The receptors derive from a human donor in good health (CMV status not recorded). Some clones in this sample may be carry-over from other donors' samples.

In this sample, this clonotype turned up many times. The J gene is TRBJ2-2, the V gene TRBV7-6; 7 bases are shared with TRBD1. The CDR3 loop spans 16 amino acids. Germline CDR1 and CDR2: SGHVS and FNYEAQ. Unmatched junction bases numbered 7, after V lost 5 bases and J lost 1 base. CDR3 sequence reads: CASSPSGTENTGELFF. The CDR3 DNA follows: TGTGCCAGCAGCCCATCCGGGACAGAGAACACCGGGGAGCTGTTTTTT.

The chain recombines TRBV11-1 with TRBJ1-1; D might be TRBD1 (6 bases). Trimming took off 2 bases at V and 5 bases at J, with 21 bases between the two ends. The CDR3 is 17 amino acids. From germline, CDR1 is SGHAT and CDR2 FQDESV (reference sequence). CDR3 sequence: CASSLKESFYRVTEAFF. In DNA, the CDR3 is TGTGCCAGCAGCTTAAAAGAGTCGTTCTACAGGGTGACTGAAGCTTTCTTT.

The DNA for the CDR3 is TGTGCCAGCAGTCCCGGGACTCAGTATGGCTACACCTTC. This codes for CASSPGTQYGYTF. The V call is TRBV12-3 or TRBV12-4, the J call TRBJ1-2, with D possibly being TRBD1 (5 bases). Trimming removed 5 bases at V and 5 bases at J, with 12 bases between. This CDR3 spans 13 amino acids.

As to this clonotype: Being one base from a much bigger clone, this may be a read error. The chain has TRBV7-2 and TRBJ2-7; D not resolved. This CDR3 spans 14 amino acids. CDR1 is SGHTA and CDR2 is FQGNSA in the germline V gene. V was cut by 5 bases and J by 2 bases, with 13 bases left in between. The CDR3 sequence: CASSPYSRPYEQYF. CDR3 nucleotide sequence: TGTGCCAGCAGCCCCTATTCGAGGCCCTACGAGCAGTACTTC. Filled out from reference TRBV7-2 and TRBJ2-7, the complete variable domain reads GAGVSQSPSNKVTEKGKDVELRCDPISGHTALYWYRQSLGQGLEFLIYFQGNSAPDKSGLPSDRFSAERTGGSVSTLTIQRTQQEDSAVYLCASSPYSRPYEQYFGPGTRLTVT.

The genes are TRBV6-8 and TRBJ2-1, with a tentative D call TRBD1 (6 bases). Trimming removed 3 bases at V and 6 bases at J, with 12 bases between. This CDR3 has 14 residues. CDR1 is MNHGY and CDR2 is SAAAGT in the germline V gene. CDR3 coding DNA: TGTGCCAGCAGTTATGGGACACCCCTCAATGAGCAGTTCTTC. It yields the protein CASSYGTPLNEQFF.

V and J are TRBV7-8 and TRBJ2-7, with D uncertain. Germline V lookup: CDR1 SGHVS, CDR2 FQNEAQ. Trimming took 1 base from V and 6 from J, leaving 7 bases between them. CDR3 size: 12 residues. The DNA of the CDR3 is TGTGCCAGCAGCTTAGAAGCGTCCGAGCAGTACGTC. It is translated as CASSLEASEQYV.

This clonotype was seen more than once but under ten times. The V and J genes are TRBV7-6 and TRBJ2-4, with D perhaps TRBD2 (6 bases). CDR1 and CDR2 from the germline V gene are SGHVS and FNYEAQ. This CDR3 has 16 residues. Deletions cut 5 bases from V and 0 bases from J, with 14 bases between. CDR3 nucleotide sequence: TGTGCCAGCAGCCATGGGACTTCCCTAGCCAAAAACATTCAGTACTTC. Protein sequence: CASSHGTSLAKNIQYF.

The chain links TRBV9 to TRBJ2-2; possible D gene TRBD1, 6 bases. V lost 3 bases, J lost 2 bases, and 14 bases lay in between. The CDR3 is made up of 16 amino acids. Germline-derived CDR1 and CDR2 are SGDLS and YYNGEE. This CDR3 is CASSENRDTNTGELFF. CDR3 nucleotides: TGTGCCAGCAGCGAGAACCGGGACACCAACACCGGGGAGCTGTTTTTT.

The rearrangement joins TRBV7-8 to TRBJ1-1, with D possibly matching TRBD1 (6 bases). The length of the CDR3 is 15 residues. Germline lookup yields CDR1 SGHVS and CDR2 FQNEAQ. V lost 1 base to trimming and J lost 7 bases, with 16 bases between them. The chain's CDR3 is CASSLESGASVEAFF. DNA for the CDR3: TGTGCCAGCAGCTTAGAATCGGGGGCGAGTGTTGAAGCTTTCTTT.

In DNA form, the CDR3 reads TGTGCCAGCAGTGGGGGCCGACAGGGAAGCTCCTACGAGCAGTACGTC. Its protein is CASSGGRQGSSYEQYV. The chain couples TRBV25-1 to TRBJ2-7; the match to TRBD1 covers 7 bases. This CDR3 is built from 16 residues. Germline V gene data show CDR1 as MGHDK and CDR2 as SYGVNS. J lost 0 bases, V lost 4 bases, and 9 bases had no gene match.

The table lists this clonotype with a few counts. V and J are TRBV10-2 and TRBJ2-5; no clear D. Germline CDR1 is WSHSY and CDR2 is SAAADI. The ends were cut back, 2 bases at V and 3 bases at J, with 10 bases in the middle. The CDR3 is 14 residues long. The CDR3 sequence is CASSEDRRKETQYF. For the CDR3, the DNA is TGCGCCAGCAGTGAGGATCGGCGGAAAGAGACCCAGTACTTC.

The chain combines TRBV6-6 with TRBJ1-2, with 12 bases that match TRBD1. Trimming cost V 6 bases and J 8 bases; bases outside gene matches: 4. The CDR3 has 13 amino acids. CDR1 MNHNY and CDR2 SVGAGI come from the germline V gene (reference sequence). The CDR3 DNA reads TGTGCCAGCAGAGGGGACAGGGGGCCCGGCTACACCTTC. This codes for CASRGDRGPGYTF.

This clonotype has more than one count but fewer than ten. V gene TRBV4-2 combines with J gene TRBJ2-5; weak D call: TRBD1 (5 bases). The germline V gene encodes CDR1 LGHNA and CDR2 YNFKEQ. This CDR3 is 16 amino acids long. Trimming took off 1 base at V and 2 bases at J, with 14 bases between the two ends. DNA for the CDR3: TGTGCCAGCAGCCAAGTGGGTTTCGGACAACAAGAGACCCAGTACTTC. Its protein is CASSQVGFGQQETQYF.

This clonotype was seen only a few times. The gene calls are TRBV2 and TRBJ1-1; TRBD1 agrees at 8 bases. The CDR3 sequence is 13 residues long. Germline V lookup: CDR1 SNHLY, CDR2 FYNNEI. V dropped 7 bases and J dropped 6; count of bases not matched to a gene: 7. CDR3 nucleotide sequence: TGTGCCAGCATTCGACAGGGGAGCGCTGAAGCTTTCTTT. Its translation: CASIRQGSAEAFF.

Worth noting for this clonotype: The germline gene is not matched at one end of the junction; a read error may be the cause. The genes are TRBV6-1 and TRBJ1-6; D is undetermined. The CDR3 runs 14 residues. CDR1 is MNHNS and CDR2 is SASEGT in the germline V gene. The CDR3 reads CASGDYGADSPLHF. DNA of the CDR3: TGTGCCAGCGGTGATTACGGCGCGGATTCACCCCTCCACTTT.

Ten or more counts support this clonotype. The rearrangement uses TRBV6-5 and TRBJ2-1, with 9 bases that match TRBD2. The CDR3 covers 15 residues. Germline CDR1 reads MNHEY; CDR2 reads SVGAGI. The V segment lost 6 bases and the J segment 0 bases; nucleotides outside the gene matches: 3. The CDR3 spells CASSYSGSSYNEQFF. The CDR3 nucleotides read TGTGCCAGCAGCTATAGCGGGAGCTCCTACAATGAGCAGTTCTTC.

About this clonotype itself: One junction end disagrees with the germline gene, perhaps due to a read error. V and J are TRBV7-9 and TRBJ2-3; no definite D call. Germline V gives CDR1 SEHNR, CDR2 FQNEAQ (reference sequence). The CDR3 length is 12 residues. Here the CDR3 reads CVSSSFLDTQYF. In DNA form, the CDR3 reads TGTGTCAGCAGCTCGTTTCTGGATACGCAGTATTTT.

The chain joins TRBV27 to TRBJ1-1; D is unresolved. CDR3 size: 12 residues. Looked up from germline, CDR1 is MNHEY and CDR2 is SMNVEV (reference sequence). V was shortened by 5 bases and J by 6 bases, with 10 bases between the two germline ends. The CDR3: CASSGFGPEAFF. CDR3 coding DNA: TGTGCCAGCAGTGGTTTTGGTCCTGAAGCTTTCTTT.

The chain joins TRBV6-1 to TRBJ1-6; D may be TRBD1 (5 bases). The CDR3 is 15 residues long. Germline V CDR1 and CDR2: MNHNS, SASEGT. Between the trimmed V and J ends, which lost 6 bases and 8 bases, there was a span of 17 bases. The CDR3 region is CASSWGRGGDSPLHF. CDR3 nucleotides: TGTGCCAGCAGCTGGGGCCGGGGAGGGGATTCACCCCTCCACTTT.

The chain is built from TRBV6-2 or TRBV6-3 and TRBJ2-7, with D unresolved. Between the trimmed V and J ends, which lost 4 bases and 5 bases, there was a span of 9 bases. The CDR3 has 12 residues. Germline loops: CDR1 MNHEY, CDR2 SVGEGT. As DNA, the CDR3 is TGTGCCAGCAGTTCTACCGACGACGAGCAGTACGTC. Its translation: CASSSTDDEQYV.

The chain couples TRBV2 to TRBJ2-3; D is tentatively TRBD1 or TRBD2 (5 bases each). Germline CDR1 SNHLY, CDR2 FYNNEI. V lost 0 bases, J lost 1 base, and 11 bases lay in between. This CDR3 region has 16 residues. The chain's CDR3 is CASSEARGVGTDTQYF. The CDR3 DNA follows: TGTGCCAGCAGTGAAGCGAGGGGAGTCGGCACAGATACGCAGTATTTT.

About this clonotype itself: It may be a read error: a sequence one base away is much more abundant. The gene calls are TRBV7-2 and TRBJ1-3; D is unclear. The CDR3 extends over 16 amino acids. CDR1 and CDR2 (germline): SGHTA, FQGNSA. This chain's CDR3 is CVSSPMDGLSGNTIYF. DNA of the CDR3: TGTGTCAGCAGCCCCATGGACGGACTCTCTGGAAACACCATATATTTT.

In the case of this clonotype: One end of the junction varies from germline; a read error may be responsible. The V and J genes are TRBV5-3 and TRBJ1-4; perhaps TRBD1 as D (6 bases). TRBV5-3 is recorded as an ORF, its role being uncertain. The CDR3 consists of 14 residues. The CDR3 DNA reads TGTGCCAGCAGCTTGAGGGGGTTTGGTGAAAAACTGTTTTTT. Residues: CASSLRGFGEKLFF.

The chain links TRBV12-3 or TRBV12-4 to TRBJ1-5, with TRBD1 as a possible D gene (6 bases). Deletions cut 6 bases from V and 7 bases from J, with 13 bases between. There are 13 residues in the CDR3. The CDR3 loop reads CASSQGKRQPQHF. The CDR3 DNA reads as TGTGCCAGCAGCCAGGGGAAGAGGCAGCCCCAGCATTTT.

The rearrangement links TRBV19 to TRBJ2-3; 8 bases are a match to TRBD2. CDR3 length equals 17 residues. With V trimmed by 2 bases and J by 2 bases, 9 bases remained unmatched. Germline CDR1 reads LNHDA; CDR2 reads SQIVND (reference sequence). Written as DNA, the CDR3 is TGTGCCAGTAGTATACCGACGCGTAGCGGGGCCACAGATACGCAGTATTTT. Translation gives CASSIPTRSGATDTQYF.

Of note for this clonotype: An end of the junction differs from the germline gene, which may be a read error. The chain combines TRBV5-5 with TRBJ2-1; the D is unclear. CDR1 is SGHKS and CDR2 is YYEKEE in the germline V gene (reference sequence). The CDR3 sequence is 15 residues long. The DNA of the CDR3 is TGTACCAGCAGCTTGGAAGAAGGGTACCCTAGTGAGCAGTTCTTC. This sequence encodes CTSSLEEGYPSEQFF. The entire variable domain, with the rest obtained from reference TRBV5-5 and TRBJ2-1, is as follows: DAGVTQSPTHLIKTRGQQVTLRCSPISGHKSVSWYQQVLGQGPQFIFQYYEKEERGRGNFPDRFSARQFPNYSSELNVNALLLGDSALYLCTSSLEEGYPSEQFFGPGTRLTVL.

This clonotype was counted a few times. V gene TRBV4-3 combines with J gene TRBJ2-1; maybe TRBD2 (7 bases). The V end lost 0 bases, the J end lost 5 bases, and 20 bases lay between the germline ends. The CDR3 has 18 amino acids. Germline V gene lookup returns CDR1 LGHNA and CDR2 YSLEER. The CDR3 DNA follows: TGCGCCAGCAGCCAAGAAGGAATGGCGGGGGCCACAGACAATGAGCAGTTCTTC. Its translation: CASSQEGMAGATDNEQFF.

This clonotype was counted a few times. The DNA of the CDR3 is TGTGCCACCAGTGATGCACAGGGCCGAAACACTGAAGCTTTCTTT. Its protein is CATSDAQGRNTEAFF. This chain connects TRBV24-1 to TRBJ1-1, with D possibly being TRBD1 (6 bases). V was shortened by 3 bases and J by 2 bases, with 12 bases between the two germline ends. Germline V lookup: CDR1 KGHDR, CDR2 SFDVKD. This CDR3 is 15 amino acids long.

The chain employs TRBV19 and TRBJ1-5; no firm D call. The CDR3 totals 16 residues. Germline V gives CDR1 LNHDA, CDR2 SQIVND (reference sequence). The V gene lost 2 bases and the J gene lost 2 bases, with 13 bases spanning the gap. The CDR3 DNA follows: TGTGCCAGTAGTATATCCGACACGATGCGCAATCAGCCCCAGCATTTT. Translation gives CASSISDTMRNQPQHF.

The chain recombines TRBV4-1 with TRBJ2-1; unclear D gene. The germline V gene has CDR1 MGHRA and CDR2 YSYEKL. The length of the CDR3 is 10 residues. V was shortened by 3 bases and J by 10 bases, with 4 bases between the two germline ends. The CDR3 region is CASSHHEQFF. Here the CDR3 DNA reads TGCGCCAGCAGCCATCACGAGCAGTTCTTC.

CDR3 sequence reads: CSARGRASTDTQYF. The DNA for the CDR3 is TGCAGTGCTAGAGGGCGGGCAAGCACAGATACGCAGTATTTT. The genes are TRBV20-1 and TRBJ2-3, with D possibly TRBD2 on 5 matching bases. The CDR3 sequence is 14 residues long. V was shortened by 1 base and J by 0 bases, with 8 bases between the two germline ends. The germline V gene has CDR1 DFQATT and CDR2 SNEGSKA (reference sequence).